This T cell receptor (beta chain) comes out of a study of response to subunit inactivated influenza vaccine. Study-wide points: The authors put forward the suggestion that each seasonal influenza vaccination may bring in only a limited number of new T cells.

TCRdb recomputed calls from the RT-PCR reads with MiXCR, one row per CDR3 protein. The data hold 800,000 to 1,000,000 distinct CDR3 sequences, with 21% observed a single time. For this clonotype: The antigen remains undetermined.

Germline CDR1 reads LGHNA; CDR2 reads YSLEER. Trimming left V 0 bases short and J 0 bases short, with 9 bases between. This CDR3 has 16 amino acids. The specimen comprised PBMCs from blood, sampled around 5 days after vaccination. V usage is TRBV4-3 and J usage is TRBJ2-4; maybe TRBD2 (5 bases). The sequence came from a man between 45 and 60 years old who received an inactivated influenza vaccine. This CDR3 reads CASSQDGNLAKNIQYF. Written as DNA, the CDR3 is TGCGCCAGCAGCCAAGACGGGAATCTAGCCAAAAACATTCAGTACTTC.